What follows are 5 T cell receptor beta chains derived from one specimen sequenced in a study of PD-L1 blockade in urothelial cancer. The time point was: pretreatment peripheral blood. TCRdb's table, derived via immunoSEQ multiplex PCR, lists solely in-frame clones and lacks some. The table records approximately 90,000 clones, roughly 84% of them present only once. The sequences come from PBMCs, collected around atezolizumab (anti-PD-L1) treatment. All receptors derive from a man in his sixties with urothelial cancer.

V and J are TRBV30 and TRBJ2-5; possible D gene TRBD2, 5 bases. This CDR3 has 13 residues. V lost 0 bases and J 5 bases, leaving 10 bases between the germline ends. Germline CDR1 reads GTSNPN; CDR2 reads SVGIG (reference sequence). CDR3 nucleotide sequence: TGTGCCTGGAGTGTACGGCAGCGGGAGACCCAGTACTTC. It yields the protein CAWSVRQRETQYF.

This sequence joins TRBV7-8 and TRBJ2-3; D gene ambiguous. The CDR3 spans 14 residues. The germline V and J ends were trimmed by 5 bases and 2 bases, with 11 bases remaining between them. The V gene's germline CDR1 is SGHVS and CDR2 FQNEAQ. The CDR3 loop reads CASSRTRDTDTQYF. CDR3 bases: TGTGCCAGCAGCCGAACCCGCGACACAGATACGCAGTATTTT.

This clone was found once. The chain employs TRBV7-9 and TRBJ2-4; D is ambiguous. This CDR3 is built from 15 residues. Germline lookup yields CDR1 SEHNR and CDR2 FQNEAQ (reference sequence). Trimming stripped 2 bases from V and 4 bases from J, with 12 bases between. The CDR3 region is CASSLISPVKNIQYF. The CDR3 DNA reads as TGTGCCAGCAGCTTAATTAGTCCGGTAAAAAACATTCAGTACTTC.

This rearrangement joins TRBV9 to TRBJ1-5; no reliable D call. Germline CDR1 and CDR2: SGDLS and YYNGEE. There are 18 residues in the CDR3. Trimming left V 4 bases short and J 0 bases short, with 20 bases between. The CDR3 loop reads CASSPYASGPSSNQPQHF. The CDR3 DNA sequence: TGTGCCAGCAGCCCATACGCCAGTGGGCCGAGTAGCAATCAGCCCCAGCATTTT.

Comments on this clone: The junction departs from the called germline gene at one end, perhaps through a read error. V gene TRBV9 combines with J gene TRBJ2-3; 11 nucleotides agree with TRBD2. This CDR3 contains 14 residues. Germline CDR1 SGDLS, CDR2 YYNGEE. The CDR3 bases are TGTGCCAGCAACGTAGCGGGAGGGCCGGATACGCAGTATTTT. Protein sequence: CASNVAGGPDTQYF.